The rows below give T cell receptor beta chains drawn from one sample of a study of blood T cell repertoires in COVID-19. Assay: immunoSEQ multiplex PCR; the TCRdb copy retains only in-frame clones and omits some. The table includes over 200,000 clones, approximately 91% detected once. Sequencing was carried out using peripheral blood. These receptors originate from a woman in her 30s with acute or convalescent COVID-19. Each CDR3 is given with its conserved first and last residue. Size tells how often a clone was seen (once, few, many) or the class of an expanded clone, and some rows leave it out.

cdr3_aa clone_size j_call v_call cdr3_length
CASGSRNGQGSHF NA TRBJ2-5 TRBV21-1 13
CASSREATRASTDTQYF NA TRBJ2-3 TRBV2 17
CASSRFREAFF NA TRBJ1-1 TRBV12-3/TRBV12-4 11
CASSRERYQETQYF NA TRBJ2-5 TRBV6-5 14
CAISRNTRQGKSYEQYF NA TRBJ2-7 TRBV10-3 17
CASSQDRTGSDEQYF NA TRBJ2-7 TRBV3-1/TRBV3-2 15
CASSLWTGLAPDNEQFF NA TRBJ2-1 TRBV11-2 17
CASSQNFRVGTDTQYF NA TRBJ2-3 TRBV4-3 16
CASSQSRDRIQETQYF once TRBJ2-5 TRBV23-1 16
CAWSVVREQYF NA TRBJ2-7 TRBV30 11
CATGGGNEQFF once TRBJ2-1 TRBV13 11
CASSQEGQGSLAPRYEQFF NA TRBJ2-1 TRBV4-3 19
CASSIGTSVETQYF once TRBJ2-5 TRBV19 14
CASSEEVARNNEQFF NA TRBJ2-1 TRBV6-4 15
CASSYIQGAKMDTEAFF NA TRBJ1-1 TRBV6-2/TRBV6-3 17
CASSYSTGSYNEQFF NA TRBJ2-1 TRBV6-2/TRBV6-3 15
CASSPAGQGYNEQFF NA TRBJ2-1 TRBV11-3 15
CAIKSRLAGGQNTGELFF NA TRBJ2-2 TRBV10-3 18
CASSSAPGLAGTSYEQYF once TRBJ2-7 TRBV7-6 18
CATSEALTDTQYF NA TRBJ2-3 TRBV12-3/TRBV12-4 13
CASSDGGNEKLFF NA TRBJ1-4 TRBV6-1 13
CASSQFVRDGVPGLAGAAGELFF NA TRBJ2-2 TRBV23-1 23
CASSIVPQSSGNTIYF NA TRBJ1-3 TRBV19 16
CASSASGRAKSGYEQYF NA TRBJ2-7 TRBV10-2 17
CASSLSGGAEAFF NA TRBJ1-1 TRBV12-3/TRBV12-4 13
CASIPTSGRTREQFF NA TRBJ2-1 TRBV19 15
CASSLALGIGSPLHF once TRBJ1-6 TRBV7-4 15
CASSLAGHYEQYF NA TRBJ2-7 TRBV7-9 13
CSVRAGQETQYF NA TRBJ2-5 TRBV29-1 12